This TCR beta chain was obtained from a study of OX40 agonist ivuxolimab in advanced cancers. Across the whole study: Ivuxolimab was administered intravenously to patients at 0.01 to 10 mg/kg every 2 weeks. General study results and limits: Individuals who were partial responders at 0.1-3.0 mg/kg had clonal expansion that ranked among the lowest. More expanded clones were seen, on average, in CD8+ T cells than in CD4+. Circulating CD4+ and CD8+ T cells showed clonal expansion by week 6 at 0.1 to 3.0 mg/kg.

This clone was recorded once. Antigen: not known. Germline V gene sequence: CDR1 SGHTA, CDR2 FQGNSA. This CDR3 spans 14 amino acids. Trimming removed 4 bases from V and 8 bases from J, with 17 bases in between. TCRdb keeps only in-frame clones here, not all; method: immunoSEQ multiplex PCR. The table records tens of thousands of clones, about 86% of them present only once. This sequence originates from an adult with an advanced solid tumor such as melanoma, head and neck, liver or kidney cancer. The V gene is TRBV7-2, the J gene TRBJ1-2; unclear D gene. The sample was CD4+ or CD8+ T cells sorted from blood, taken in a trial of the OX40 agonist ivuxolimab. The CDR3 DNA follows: TGTGCCAGCAGCTCCCCACGGTGGGATACGGGCTACACCTTC. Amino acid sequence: CASSSPRWDTGYTF.